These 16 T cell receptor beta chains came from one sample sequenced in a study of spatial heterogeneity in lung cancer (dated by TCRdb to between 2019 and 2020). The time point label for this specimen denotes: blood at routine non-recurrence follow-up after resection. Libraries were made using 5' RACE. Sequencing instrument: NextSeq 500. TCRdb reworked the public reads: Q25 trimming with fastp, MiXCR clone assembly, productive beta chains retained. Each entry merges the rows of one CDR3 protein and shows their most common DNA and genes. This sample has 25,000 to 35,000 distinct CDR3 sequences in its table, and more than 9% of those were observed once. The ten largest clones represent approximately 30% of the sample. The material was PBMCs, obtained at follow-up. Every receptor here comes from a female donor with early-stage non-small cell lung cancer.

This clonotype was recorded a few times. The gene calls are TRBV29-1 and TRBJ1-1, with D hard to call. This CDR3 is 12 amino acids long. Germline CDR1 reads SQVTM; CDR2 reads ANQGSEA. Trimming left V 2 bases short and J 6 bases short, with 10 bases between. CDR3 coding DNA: TGCAGCGTTGAATTGGCAGTGTCTGAAGCTTTCTTT. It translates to CSVELAVSEAFF.

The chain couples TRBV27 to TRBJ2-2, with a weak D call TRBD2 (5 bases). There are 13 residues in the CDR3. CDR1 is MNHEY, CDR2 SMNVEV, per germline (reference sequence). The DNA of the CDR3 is TGTGGTACCGGGGAACCCAACACCGGGGAGCTGTTTTTT. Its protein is CGTGEPNTGELFF.

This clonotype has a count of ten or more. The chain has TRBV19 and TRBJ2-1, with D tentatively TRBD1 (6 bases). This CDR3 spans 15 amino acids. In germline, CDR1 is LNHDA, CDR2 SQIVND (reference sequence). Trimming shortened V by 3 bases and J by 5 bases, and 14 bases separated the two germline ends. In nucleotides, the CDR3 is TGTGCCAGTAGTATCATGGGGGCCTACAACAATGAGCAGTTCTTC. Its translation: CASSIMGAYNNEQFF.

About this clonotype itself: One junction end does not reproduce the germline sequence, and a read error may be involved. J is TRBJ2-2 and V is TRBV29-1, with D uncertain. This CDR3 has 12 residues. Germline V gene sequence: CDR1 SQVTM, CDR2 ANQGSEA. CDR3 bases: TGCAGCGTTATCATAAACACCAGGGAGCTGTTTTTT. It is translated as CSVIINTRELFF.

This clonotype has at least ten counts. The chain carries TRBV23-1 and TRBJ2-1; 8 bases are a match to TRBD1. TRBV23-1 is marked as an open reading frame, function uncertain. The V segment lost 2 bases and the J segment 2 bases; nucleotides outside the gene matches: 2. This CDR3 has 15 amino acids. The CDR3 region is CASSQEDRAYNEQFF. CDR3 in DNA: TGCGCCAGCAGTCAAGAGGACAGGGCCTACAATGAGCAGTTCTTC.

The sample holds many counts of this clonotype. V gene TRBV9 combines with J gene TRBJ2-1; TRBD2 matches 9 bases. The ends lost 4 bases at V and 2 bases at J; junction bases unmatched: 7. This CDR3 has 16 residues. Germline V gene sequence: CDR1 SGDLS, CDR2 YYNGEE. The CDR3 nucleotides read TGTGCCAGCAGCCCAGAACTAGCGGGCACCTACAATGAGCAGTTCTTC. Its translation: CASSPELAGTYNEQFF.

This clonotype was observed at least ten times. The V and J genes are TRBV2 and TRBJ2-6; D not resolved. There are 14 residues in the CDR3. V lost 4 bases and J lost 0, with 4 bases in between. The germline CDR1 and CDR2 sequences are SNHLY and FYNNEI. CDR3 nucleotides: TGTGCCAGCAGTGTGGACTCTGGGGCCAACGTCCTGACTTTC. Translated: CASSVDSGANVLTF.

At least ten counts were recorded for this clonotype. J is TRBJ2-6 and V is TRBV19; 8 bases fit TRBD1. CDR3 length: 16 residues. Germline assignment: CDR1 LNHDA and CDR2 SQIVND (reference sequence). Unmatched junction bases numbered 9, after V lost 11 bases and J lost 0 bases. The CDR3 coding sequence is TGTGCCGGCTCAGGGGGCCCTAGCTCTGGGGCCAACGTCCTGACTTTC. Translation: CAGSGGPSSGANVLTF.

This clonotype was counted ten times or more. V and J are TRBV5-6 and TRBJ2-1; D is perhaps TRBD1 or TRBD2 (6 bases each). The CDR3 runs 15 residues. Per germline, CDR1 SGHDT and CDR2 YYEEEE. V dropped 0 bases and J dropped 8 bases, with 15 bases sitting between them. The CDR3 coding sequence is TGTGCCAGCAGCTTGGGTGGGGGGCATTTCGATGAGCAGTTCTTC. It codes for CASSLGGGHFDEQFF.

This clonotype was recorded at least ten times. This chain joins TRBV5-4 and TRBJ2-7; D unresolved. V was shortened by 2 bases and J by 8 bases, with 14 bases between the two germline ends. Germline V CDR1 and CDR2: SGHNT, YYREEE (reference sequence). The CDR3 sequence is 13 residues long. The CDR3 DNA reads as TGTGCCAGCAGCTTTGAGCCTCTGCCTCAGCAGTACTTC. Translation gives CASSFEPLPQQYF. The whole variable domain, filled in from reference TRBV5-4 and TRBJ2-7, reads ETGVTQSPTHLIKTRGQQVTLRCSSQSGHNTVSWYQQALGQGPQFIFQYYREEENGRGNFPPRFSGLQFPNYSSELNVNALELDDSALYLCASSFEPLPQQYFGPGTRLTVT.

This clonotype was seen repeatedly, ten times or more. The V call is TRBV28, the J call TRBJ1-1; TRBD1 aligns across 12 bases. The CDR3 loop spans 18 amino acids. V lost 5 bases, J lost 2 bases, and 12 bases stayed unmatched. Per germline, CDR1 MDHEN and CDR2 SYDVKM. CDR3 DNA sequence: TGTGCCAGCAGTGAGATACCGGGACAGGGGGCAGGAAACACTGAAGCTTTCTTT. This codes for CASSEIPGQGAGNTEAFF.

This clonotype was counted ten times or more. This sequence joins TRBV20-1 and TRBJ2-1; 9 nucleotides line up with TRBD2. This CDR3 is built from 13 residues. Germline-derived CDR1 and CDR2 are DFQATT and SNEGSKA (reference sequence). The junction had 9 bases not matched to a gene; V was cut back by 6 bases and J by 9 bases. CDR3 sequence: CSAKGLAVSEQFF. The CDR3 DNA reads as TGCAGTGCCAAGGGACTAGCTGTAAGTGAGCAGTTCTTC.

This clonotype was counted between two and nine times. The DNA of the CDR3 is TGCAGCGTTGAAGCTACCGACCAGGGTGAAAAACTGTTTTTT. Residues: CSVEATDQGEKLFF. The chain has TRBV29-1 and TRBJ1-4, with D possibly being TRBD1 (5 bases). Germline loops: CDR1 SQVTM, CDR2 ANQGSEA. CDR3 length equals 14 residues. With 1 base removed from V and 7 bases from J, the gap between germline ends came to 13 bases.

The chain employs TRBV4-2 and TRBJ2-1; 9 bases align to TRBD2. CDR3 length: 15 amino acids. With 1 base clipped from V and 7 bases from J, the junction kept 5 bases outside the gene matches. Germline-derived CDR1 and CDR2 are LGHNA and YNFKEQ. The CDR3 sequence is CASSQASGGLNEQFF. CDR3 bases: TGTGCCAGCAGCCAAGCCAGCGGGGGGTTGAATGAGCAGTTCTTC.

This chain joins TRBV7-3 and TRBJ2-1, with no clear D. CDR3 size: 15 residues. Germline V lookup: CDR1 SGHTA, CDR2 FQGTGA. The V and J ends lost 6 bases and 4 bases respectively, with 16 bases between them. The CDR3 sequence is CASSTDGHKYNEQFF. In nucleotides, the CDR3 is TGTGCCAGCAGTACGGACGGCCACAAATACAATGAGCAGTTCTTC.

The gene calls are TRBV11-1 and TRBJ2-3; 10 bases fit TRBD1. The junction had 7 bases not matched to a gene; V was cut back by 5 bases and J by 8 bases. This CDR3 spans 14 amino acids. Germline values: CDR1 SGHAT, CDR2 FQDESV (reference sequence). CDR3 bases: TGTGCCAGCAGCCGGGACAGGGGAGAGGGTACGCAGTATTTT. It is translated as CASSRDRGEGTQYF.